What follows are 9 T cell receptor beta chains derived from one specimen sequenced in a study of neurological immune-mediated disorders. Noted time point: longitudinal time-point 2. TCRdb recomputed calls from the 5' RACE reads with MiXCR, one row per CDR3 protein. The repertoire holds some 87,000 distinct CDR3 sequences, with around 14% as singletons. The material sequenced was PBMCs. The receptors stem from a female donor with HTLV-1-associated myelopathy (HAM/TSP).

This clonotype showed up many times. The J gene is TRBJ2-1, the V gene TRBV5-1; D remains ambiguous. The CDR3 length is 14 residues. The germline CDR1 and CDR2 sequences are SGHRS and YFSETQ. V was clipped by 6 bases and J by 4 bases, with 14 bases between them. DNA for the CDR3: TGCGCCAGCAACCCTCCGGACGGTTACAATGAGCAGTTCTTC. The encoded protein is CASNPPDGYNEQFF.

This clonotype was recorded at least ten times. The CDR3 bases are TGCGCCAGCAGCTTGGCCCGATCGAACAGGGATCCCGGGGAGCTGTTTTTT. Translated, it gives CASSLARSNRDPGELFF. The chain recombines TRBV5-1 with TRBJ2-2, with D perhaps TRBD1 (6 bases). The germline V and J ends were trimmed by 0 bases and 6 bases, with 18 bases remaining between them. The CDR3 is made up of 17 amino acids. CDR1 is SGHRS and CDR2 is YFSETQ in the germline V gene.

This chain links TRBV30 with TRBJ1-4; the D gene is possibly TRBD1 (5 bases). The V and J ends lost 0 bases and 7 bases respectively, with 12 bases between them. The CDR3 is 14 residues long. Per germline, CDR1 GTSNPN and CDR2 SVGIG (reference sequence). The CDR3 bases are TGTGCCTGGAGTGTACACGGGGGTGGTGAAAAACTGTTTTTT. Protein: CAWSVHGGGEKLFF. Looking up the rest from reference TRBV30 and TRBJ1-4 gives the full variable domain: SQTIHQWPATLVQPVGSPLSLECTVEGTSNPNLYWYRQAAGRGLQLLFYSVGIGQISSEVPQNLSASRPQDRQFILSSKKLLLSDSGFYLCAWSVHGGGEKLFFGSGTQLSVL.

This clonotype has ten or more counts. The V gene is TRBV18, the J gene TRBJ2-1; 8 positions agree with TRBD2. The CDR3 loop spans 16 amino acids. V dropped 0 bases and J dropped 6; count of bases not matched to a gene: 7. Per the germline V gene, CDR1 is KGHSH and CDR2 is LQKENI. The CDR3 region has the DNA TGTGCCAGCTCACCACCGATAGGACTAGCAGGCAATGAGCAGTTCTTC. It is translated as CASSPPIGLAGNEQFF.

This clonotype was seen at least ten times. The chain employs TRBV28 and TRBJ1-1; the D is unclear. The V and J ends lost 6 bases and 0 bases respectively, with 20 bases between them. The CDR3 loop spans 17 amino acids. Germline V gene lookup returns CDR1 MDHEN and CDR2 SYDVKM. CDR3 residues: CASRPSGLGEMNTEAFF. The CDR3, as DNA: TGTGCCAGCAGGCCCTCTGGACTAGGAGAGATGAACACTGAAGCTTTCTTT.

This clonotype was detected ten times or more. CDR3 protein: CATRQGEYSGANVLTF. The CDR3, as DNA: TGTGCCACACGACAGGGGGAATACTCTGGGGCCAACGTCCTGACTTTC. J is TRBJ2-6 and V is TRBV10-3; 9 bases are a match to TRBD1. Germline V lookup: CDR1 ENHRY, CDR2 SYGVKD. The CDR3 has 16 amino acids. The ends lost 10 bases at V and 0 bases at J; junction bases unmatched: 7.

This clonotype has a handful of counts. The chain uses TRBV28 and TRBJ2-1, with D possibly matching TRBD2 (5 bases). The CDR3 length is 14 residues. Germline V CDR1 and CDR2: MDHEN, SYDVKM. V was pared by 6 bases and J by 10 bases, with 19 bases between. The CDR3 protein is CASSPDLLSGEQFF. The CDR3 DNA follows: TGTGCCAGCAGCCCCGACCTACTATCGGGGGAGCAGTTCTTC.

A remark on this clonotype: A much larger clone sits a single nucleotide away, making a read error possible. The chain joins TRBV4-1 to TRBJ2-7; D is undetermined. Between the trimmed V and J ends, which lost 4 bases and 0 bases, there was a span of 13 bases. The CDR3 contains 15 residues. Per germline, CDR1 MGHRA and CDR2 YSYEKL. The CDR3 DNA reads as TGCGCCAGCAGCCCTCGTAGTACTACCTCCTACGAGCAGTACTTC. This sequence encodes CASSPRSTTSYEQYF.

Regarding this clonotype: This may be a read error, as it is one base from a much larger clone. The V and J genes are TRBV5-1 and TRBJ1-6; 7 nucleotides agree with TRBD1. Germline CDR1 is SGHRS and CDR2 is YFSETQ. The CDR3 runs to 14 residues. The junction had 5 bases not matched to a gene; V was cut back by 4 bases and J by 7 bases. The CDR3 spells CASSTVQGNSPLHF. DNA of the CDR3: TGCGCCAGCAGCACAGTACAGGGGAATTCACCCCTCCACTTT.